This is a list of T cell receptor beta chains from one sample in a study of T cells in Graves' hyperthyroidism and ophthalmopathy. TCRdb fed the multiplex PCR reads into MiXCR, producing one record per CDR3 protein. Of hundreds of thousands of distinct CDR3 sequences in the sample, about a sixth were seen once. Sequencing was done on a sample of blood. Receptors were obtained from a woman in her late teens or twenties with Graves' hyperthyroidism. Both conserved end residues are part of each CDR3. A D gene is named only where the DNA matches it firmly. Rows may omit the clone size; those that give it use once, few, many or a size class.

TRBV9,.,.,TRBJ2-6,CASSVATATGANVLTF,TGTGCCAGCAGCGTAGCTACCGCAACAGGGGCCAACGTCCTGACTTTC
TRBV27,TRBD1,.,TRBJ2-7,CASSRGTGAPYEQYF,TGTGCCAGCAGCCGTGGGACAGGGGCACCCTACGAGCAGTACTTC
TRBV11-3,TRBD2,many,TRBJ2-3,CASSGTSGRTDTQYF,TGTGCCAGCAGCGGGACTAGCGGACGGACAGATACGCAGTATTTT
TRBV25-1,TRBD1,.,TRBJ1-1,CASSGDRGRVTEAFF,TGTGCCAGCAGTGGGGACAGGGGGCGGGTCACTGAAGCTTTCTTT
TRBV4-3,TRBD1,few,TRBJ1-1,CASSHRTGLNTEAFF,TGCGCCAGCAGCCACCGGACAGGGCTGAACACTGAAGCTTTCTTT
TRBV19,.,.,TRBJ1-1,CASSISGGNTEAFF,TGTGCCAGTAGTATCAGCGGTGGGAACACTGAAGCTTTCTTT
TRBV6-2/TRBV6-3,TRBD2,.,TRBJ2-3,CASSSTRTSGPTDTQYF,TGTGCCAGCAGTTCCACCAGGACTAGCGGACCCACAGATACGCAGTATTTT
TRBV20-1,.,many,TRBJ2-7,CSATQRHEQYF,TGCAGTGCTACCCAGCGGCACGAGCAGTACTTC
TRBV2,TRBD1,many,TRBJ2-1,CASNYRGQKDEQFF,TGTGCCAGCAACTACAGGGGGCAGAAAGATGAGCAGTTCTTC
TRBV2,.,.,TRBJ1-3,CASSEEEMPGNTIYF,TGTGCCAGCAGTGAAGAGGAGATGCCTGGAAACACCATATATTTT
TRBV20-1,TRBD2,few,TRBJ2-5,CSAPSGDLRGTQYF,TGCAGTGCCCCTAGCGGGGACCTCCGGGGGACCCAGTACTTC
TRBV5-1,.,once,TRBJ2-5,CASSLDTVETQYF,TGCGCCAGCAGCTTGGACACGGTTGAGACCCAGTACTTC
TRBV11-2,TRBD2,many,TRBJ2-1,CASSPQGGRGSYNEQFF,TGTGCCAGCAGCCCCCAGGGCGGGAGAGGCTCCTACAATGAGCAGTTCTTC
TRBV18,.,.,TRBJ2-7,CASSLYPIGGAQFYEQYF,TGTGCCAGCTCACTTTACCCCATTGGGGGGGCGCAGTTCTACGAGCAGTACTTC
TRBV7-2,TRBD2,.,TRBJ2-7,CASSSREGRSHEQYF,TGTGCCAGCAGCTCCCGGGAGGGTCGATCCCACGAGCAGTACTTC
TRBV27,.,many,TRBJ1-1,CASRVGQNTEAFF,TGTGCCAGCAGGGTAGGACAGAACACTGAAGCTTTCTTT
TRBV5-1,TRBD2,many,TRBJ2-2,CASSLELAGAATGELFF,TGCGCCAGCAGCTTGGAACTAGCGGGGGCGGCCACCGGGGAGCTGTTTTTT
TRBV24-1,.,many,TRBJ2-1,CATSDPATDREQFF,TGTGCCACCAGTGACCCCGCCACCGACCGGGAGCAGTTCTTC
TRBV12-3/TRBV12-4,.,few,TRBJ1-4,CASSLDNLEKLFF,TGTGCCAGCAGTTTAGATAATCTGGAAAAACTGTTTTTT
TRBV5-6,.,.,TRBJ2-1,CASSLVLSAYNEQFF,TGTGCCAGCAGCTTGGTTCTCTCTGCCTACAATGAGCAGTTCTTC
TRBV20-1,TRBD2,.,TRBJ2-2,CSARVYSGSFTGELFF,TGCAGTGCTAGAGTCTACAGCGGGAGTTTCACCGGGGAGCTGTTTTTT
TRBV12-3/TRBV12-4,.,few,TRBJ2-5,CASSLPGPSVAQYF,TGTGCCAGCAGTTTGCCGGGCCCTAGTGTGGCCCAGTACTTC
TRBV20-1,TRBD2,many,TRBJ2-1,CSASTSGSSRNEQFF,TGCAGTGCCTCTACTAGCGGATCGTCCCGGAATGAGCAGTTCTTC
TRBV24-1,.,.,TRBJ1-5,CATSDIGSQPQHF,TGTGCCACCAGTGATATAGGGAGCCAGCCCCAGCATTTT
TRBV11-2,.,many,TRBJ2-1,CASSLGHNEQFF,TGTGCCAGCAGCTTAGGGCACAATGAGCAGTTCTTC
TRBV7-2,.,.,TRBJ2-4,CASSLAVGRVFPNIQYF,TGTGCCAGCAGCTTAGCGGTGGGCAGGGTATTCCCCAACATTCAGTACTTC
TRBV6-1,.,many,TRBJ2-7,CASSGVGTAFYEQYF,TGTGCCAGCAGTGGAGTAGGGACGGCCTTCTACGAGCAGTACTTC
TRBV12-3/TRBV12-4,.,many,TRBJ2-5,CASSFQIPREKETQYF,TGTGCCAGCAGTTTTCAGATCCCGAGAGAAAAAGAGACCCAGTACTTC
TRBV20-1,.,many,TRBJ2-3,CSASGTSTDTQYF,TGCAGTGCTAGCGGAACAAGCACAGATACGCAGTATTTT
TRBV18,.,many,TRBJ1-2,CASSPNLRAGTF,TGTGCCAGCTCACCAAATCTCCGGGCGGGGACCTTC
TRBV7-9,TRBD1,many,TRBJ1-5,CASSWDRHQPQHF,TGTGCCAGCAGCTGGGACAGACATCAGCCCCAGCATTTT
TRBV7-2,TRBD2,many,TRBJ2-3,CASSLPPGLAGRDTQYF,TGTGCCAGCAGCTTACCCCCCGGACTAGCGGGGAGAGATACGCAGTATTTT
TRBV28,.,many,TRBJ1-6,CASSPALNYSPLHF,TGTGCCAGCAGTCCGGCACTGAACTATTCACCCCTCCACTTT
TRBV29-1,.,few,TRBJ2-2,CSGRQTNTGELFF,TGCAGCGGGAGACAAACGAACACCGGGGAGCTGTTTTTT
TRBV5-1,.,many,TRBJ1-2,CASSLGAGIFDGYTF,TGCGCCAGCAGCTTGGGGGCAGGGATTTTTGATGGCTACACCTTC
TRBV7-9,.,many,TRBJ1-2,CASSPAPAYYGYTF,TGTGCCAGCAGCCCCGCCCCGGCCTACTATGGCTACACCTTC
TRBV12-3/TRBV12-4,.,.,TRBJ2-1,CASSFWGNEQFF,TGTGCCAGCAGTTTTTGGGGGAATGAGCAGTTCTTC
TRBV14,.,many,TRBJ1-1,CASSLKGPGKGLNTEAFF,TGTGCCAGCAGCCTAAAGGGGCCGGGTAAGGGCCTGAACACTGAAGCTTTCTTT
TRBV4-2,.,many,TRBJ2-2,CASSQDKVVSAGELFF,TGTGCCAGCAGCCAAGATAAGGTCGTGAGCGCCGGGGAGCTGTTTTTT
TRBV11-2,TRBD1,many,TRBJ2-7,CASSRTGRYEQYF,TGTGCCAGCAGCCGGACAGGGAGATACGAGCAGTACTTC